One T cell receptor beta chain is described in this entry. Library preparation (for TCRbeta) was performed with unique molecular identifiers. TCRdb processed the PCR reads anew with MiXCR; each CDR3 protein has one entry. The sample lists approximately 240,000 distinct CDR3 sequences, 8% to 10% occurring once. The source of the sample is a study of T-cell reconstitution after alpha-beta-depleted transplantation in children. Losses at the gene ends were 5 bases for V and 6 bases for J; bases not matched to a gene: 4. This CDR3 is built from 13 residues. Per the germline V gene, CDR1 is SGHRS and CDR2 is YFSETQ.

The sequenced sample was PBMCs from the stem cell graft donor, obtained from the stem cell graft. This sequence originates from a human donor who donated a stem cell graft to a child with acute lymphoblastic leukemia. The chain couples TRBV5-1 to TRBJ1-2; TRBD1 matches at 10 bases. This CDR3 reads CASRTGTGDGYTF. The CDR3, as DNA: TGCGCCAGCAGAACCGGGACAGGGGATGGCTACACCTTC.